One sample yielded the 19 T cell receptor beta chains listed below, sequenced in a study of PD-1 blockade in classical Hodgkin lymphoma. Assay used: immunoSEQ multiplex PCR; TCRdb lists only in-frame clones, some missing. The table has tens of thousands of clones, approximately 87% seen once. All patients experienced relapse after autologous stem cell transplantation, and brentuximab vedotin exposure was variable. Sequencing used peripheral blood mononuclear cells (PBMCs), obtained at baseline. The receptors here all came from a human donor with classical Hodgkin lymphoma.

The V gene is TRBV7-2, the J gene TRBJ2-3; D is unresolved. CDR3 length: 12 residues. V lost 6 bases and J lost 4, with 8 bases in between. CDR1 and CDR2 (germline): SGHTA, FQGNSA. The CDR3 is CASSSDADTQYF. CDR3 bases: TGTGCCAGCAGTTCAGACGCAGATACGCAGTATTTT.

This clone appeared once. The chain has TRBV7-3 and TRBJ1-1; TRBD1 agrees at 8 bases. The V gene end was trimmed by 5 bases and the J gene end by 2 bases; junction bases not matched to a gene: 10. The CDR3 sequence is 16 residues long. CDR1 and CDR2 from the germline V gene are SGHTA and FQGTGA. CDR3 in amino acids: CASSPGGGQANTEAFF. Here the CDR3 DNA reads TGTGCCAGCAGCCCCGGGGGGGGACAGGCCAACACTGAAGCTTTCTTT. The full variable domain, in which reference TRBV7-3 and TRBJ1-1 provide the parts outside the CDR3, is GAGVSQTPSNKVTEKGKYVELRCDPISGHTALYWYRQSLGQGPEFLIYFQGTGAADDSGLPNDRFFAVRPEGSVSTLKIQRTERGDSAVYLCASSPGGGQANTEAFFGQGTRLTVV.

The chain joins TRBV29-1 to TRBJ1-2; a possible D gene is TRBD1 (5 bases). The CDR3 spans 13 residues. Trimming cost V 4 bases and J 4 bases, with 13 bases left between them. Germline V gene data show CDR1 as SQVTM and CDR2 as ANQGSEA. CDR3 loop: CSVVVGGVYGYTF. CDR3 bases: TGCAGCGTTGTCGTGGGGGGTGTCTATGGCTACACCTTC.

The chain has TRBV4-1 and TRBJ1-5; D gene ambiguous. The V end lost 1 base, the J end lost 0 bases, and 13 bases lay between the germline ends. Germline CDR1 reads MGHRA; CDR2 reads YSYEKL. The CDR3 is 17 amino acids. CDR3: CASSQAPPQVSNQPQHF. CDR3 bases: TGCGCCAGCAGCCAAGCTCCACCTCAGGTTAGCAATCAGCCCCAGCATTTT.

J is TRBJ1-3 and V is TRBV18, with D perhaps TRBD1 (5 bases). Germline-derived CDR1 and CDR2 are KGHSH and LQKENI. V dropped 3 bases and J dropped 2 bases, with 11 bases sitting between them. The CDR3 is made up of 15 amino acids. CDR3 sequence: CASSPLGGTGNTIYF. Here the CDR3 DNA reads TGTGCCAGCTCACCGTTGGGGGGAACTGGAAACACCATATATTTT.

The CDR3 spells CASSLAYRTAASSYNEQFF. The CDR3 DNA sequence: TGTGCCAGCAGCTTGGCATATCGGACGGCTGCAAGCTCCTACAATGAGCAGTTCTTC. The chain links TRBV5-5 to TRBJ2-1, with unresolved D. This CDR3 is built from 19 residues. Germline-derived CDR1 and CDR2 are SGHKS and YYEKEE (reference sequence). The germline V and J ends were trimmed by 0 bases and 0 bases, with 19 bases remaining between them.

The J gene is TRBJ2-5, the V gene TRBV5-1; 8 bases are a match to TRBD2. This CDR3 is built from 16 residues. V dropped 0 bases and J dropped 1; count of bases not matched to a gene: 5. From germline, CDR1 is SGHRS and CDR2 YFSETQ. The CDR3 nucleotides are TGCGCCAGCAGCTTGGCCCCGGCGGGAGGCCAAGAGACCCAGTACTTC. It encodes CASSLAPAGGQETQYF.

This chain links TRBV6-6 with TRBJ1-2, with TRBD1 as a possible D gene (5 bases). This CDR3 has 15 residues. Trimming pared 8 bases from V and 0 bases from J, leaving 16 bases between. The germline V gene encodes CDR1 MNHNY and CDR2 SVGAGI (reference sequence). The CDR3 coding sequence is TGTGCCAGCGGGGCGCGGGCCTTTGCTAACTATGGCTACACCTTC. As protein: CASGARAFANYGYTF.

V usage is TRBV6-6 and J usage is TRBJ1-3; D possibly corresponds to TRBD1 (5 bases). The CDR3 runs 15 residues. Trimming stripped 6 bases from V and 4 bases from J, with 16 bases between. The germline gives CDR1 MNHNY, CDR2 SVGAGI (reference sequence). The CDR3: CASSPWGAFGNTIYF. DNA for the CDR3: TGTGCCAGCAGCCCCTGGGGCGCCTTCGGAAACACCATATATTTT.

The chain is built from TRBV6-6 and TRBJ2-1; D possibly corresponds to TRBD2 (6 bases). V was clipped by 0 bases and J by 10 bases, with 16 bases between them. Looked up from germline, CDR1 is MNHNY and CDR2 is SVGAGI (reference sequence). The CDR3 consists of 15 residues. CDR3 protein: CASSYSGGRTREQFF. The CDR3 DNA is TGTGCCAGCAGTTACTCGGGGGGAAGGACTCGAGAGCAGTTCTTC.

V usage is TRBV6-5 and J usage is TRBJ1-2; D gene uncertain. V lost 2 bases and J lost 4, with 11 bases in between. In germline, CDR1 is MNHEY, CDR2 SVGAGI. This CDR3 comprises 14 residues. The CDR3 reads CASSYTGLGYGYTF. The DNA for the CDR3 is TGTGCCAGCAGTTACACGGGGTTAGGCTATGGCTACACCTTC.

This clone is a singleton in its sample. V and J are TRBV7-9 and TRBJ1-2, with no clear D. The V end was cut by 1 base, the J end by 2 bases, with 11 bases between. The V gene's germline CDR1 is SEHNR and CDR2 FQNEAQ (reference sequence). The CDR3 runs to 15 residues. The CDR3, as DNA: TGTGCCAGCAGCTTAGGGCGGGGTTTAAACTATGGCTACACCTTC. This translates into CASSLGRGLNYGYTF. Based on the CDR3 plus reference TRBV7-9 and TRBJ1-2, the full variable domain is DTGVSQNPRHKITKRGQNVTFRCDPISEHNRLYWYRQTLGQGPEFLTYFQNEAQLEKSRLLSDRFSAERPKGSFSTLEIQRTEQGDSAMYLCASSLGRGLNYGYTFGSGTRLTVV.

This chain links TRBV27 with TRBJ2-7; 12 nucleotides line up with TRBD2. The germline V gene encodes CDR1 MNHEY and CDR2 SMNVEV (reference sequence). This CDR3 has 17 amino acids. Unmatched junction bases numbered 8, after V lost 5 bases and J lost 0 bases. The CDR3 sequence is CASSAEGLAGTSYEQYF. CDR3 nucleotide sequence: TGTGCCAGCAGTGCGGAAGGACTAGCGGGGACCTCCTACGAGCAGTACTTC.

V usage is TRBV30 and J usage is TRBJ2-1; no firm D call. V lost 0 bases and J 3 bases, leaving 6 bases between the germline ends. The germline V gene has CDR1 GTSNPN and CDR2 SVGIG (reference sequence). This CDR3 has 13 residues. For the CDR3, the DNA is TGTGCCTGGAGTGTTGGCAGCTACAATGAGCAGTTCTTC. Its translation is CAWSVGSYNEQFF.

Here the CDR3 DNA reads TGTGCCAGCAGCTTAGGGGTGGGGTCCACAGATACGCAGTATTTT. This sequence encodes CASSLGVGSTDTQYF. The chain employs TRBV11-3 and TRBJ2-3; D ambiguous. Trimming left V 1 base short and J 2 bases short, with 10 bases between. Germline loops: CDR1 SGHNT, CDR2 YENEEA. CDR3 length: 15 residues.

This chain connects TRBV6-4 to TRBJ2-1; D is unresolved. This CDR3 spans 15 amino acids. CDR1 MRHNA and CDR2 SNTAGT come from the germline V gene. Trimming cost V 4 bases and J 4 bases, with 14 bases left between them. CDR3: CASSVGPGAYNEQFF. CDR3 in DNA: TGTGCCAGCAGTGTAGGCCCTGGAGCATACAATGAGCAGTTCTTC.

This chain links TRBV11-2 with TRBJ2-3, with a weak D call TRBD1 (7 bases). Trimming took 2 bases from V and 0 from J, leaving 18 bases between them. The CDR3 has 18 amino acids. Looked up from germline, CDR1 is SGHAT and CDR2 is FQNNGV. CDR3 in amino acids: CASSLLQGVAGSTDTQYF. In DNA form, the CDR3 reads TGTGCCAGCAGCTTACTCCAGGGGGTTGCGGGGAGCACAGATACGCAGTATTTT.

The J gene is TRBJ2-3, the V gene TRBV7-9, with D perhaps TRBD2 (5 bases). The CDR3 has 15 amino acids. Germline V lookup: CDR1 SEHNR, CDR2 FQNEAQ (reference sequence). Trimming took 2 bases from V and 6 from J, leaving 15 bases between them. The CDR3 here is CASSLLRGIRDTQYF. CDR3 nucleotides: TGTGCCAGCAGCTTACTCCGGGGAATCAGGGATACGCAGTATTTT.

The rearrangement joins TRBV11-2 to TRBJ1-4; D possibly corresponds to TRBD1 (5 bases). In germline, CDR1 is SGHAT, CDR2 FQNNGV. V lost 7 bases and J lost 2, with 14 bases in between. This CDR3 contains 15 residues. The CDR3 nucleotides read TGTGCCAGCACCGCGGGGGGGATCACTAATGAAAAACTGTTTTTT. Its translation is CASTAGGITNEKLFF.